The clone carrying this TCR beta chain was detected a few times. As yet, its antigen is unknown. Researchers amplified the TCR beta CDR3 regions from RNA transcripts. The HTBI primer set drove a first-round RT-PCR of the TCR CDR3. TCRdb processed the multiplex PCR reads anew with MiXCR; each CDR3 protein has one entry. The sample holds a few hundred thousand distinct CDR3 sequences; around 15% are singletons and the top ten take less than 30%. These data are taken from a study of T cells in Graves' hyperthyroidism and ophthalmopathy. Study observations and caveats: Most thyroid clonotypes expanded above 0.001 were also detected in blood.

Germline CDR1 LNHDA, CDR2 SQIVND (reference sequence). V gave up 0 bases and J gave up 3 bases; unmatched junction bases: 5. This CDR3 has 16 residues. Subjects with ophthalmopathy showed a Clinical Activity Score no lower than 3, a NOSPECS grade no lower than 4, and a duration shorter than 3 months. Diagnostic assessment was based on clinical symptoms, serum thyroxine and TRAb, thyroid ultrasound and orbital computed tomography. V usage is TRBV19 and J usage is TRBJ2-7; 10 nucleotides line up with TRBD2. The TCR comes from a woman in her 30s with Graves' ophthalmopathy. Specimen: blood. The CDR3 DNA reads as TGTGCCAGTAGTATAGATAGGCTAGCGGGAGACTACGAGCAGTACTTC. This codes for CASSIDRLAGDYEQYF.